This T cell receptor (beta chain) was recorded in a study of EBV T-cell therapy then PD-1 blockade in nasopharyngeal carcinoma (dated by TCRdb to about 2021). The Qiagen DNeasy Kit was used to extract genomic DNA from the sorted cells. TCR beta chain deep sequencing was performed on the immunoSEQ platform. Per the authors' processing: The immunoSEQ Analyzer software was used to analyze the repertoire data. TCRdb mirrors the immuneACCESS table, restricted to in-frame sequences. Some clones are absent from its copies; in checked studies, under half trace to an unresolved V gene, and the reason for the others is unknown. For V, J and clone size, that table is used; D and trimming come from the DNA. The sample has some 19,000 clones on record, less than 90% of them singletons. More than 25% of the sample rests with the top ten. CDR1 and CDR2 are drawn from the germline V gene: SQVTM, ANQGSEA. The CDR3 holds 15 amino acids from the cysteine to the phenylalanine. CDR3 DNA is the only sequence kept; it has 45 bases, read in frame from the first base. Between the V and J ends, shortened by 7 bases and 2 bases respectively, the junction contains 21 bases.

About this clone itself: Its antigen is still unknown. Per-base qualities were not stored, and no clone one base away is much larger.

Explained via the paper, the treatment or condition label denotes: AdE1-LMPpoly-expanded autologous EBV-specific T-cell therapy followed by anti-PD-1 nivolumab. The rearranged segments are TRBV29-1 and TRBJ2-7; tentative D gene TRBD2, with 6 bases matching. Sequenced here: CD8+ T cells from blood, sampled at roughly day 32 from a patient whose treatment included autologous EBV-specific T cells and nivolumab. The sequence was obtained from a middle-aged man with nasopharyngeal carcinoma. CDR3 region: CSAAGSPLRTYEQYF. The nucleotide sequence reads as follows: TGCAGCGCAGCCGGGAGTCCCCTTAGGACCTACGAGCAGTACTTC.